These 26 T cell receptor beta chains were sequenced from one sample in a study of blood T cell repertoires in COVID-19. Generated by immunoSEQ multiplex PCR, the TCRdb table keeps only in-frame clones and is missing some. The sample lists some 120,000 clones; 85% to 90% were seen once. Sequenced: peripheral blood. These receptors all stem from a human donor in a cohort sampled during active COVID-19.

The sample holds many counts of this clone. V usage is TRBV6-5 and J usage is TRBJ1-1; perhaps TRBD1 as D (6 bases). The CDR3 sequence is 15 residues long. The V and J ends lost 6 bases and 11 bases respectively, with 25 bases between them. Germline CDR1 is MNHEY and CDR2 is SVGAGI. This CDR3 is CASRPNPTGSNAAFF. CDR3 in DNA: TGTGCCAGCAGGCCAAACCCGACAGGATCCAATGCGGCTTTCTTT.

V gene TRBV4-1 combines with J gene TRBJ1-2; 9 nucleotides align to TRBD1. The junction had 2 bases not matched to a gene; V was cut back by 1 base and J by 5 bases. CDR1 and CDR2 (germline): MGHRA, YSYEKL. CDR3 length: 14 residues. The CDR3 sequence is CASSQVGQGYGYTF. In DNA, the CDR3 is TGCGCCAGCAGCCAAGTTGGACAGGGGTATGGCTACACCTTC.

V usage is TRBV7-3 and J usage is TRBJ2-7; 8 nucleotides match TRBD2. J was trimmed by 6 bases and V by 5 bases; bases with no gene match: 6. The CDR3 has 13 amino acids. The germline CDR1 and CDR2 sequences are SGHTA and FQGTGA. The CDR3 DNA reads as TGTGCCAGCAGCCAATCAAGCGGGGGCGAGCAGTACTTC. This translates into CASSQSSGGEQYF.

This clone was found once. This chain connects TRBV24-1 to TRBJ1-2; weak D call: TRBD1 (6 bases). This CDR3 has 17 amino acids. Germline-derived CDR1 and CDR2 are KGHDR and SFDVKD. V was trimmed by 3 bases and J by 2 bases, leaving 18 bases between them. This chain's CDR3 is CATSDLDSKRRNYGYTF. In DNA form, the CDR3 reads TGTGCCACCAGTGATCTGGACAGCAAAAGGAGGAACTATGGCTACACCTTC.

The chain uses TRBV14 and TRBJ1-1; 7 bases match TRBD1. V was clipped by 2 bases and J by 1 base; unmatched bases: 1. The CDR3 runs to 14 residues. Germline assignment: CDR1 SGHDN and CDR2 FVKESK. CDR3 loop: CASSQWTGNTEAFF. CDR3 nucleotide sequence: TGTGCCAGCAGCCAATGGACAGGGAACACTGAAGCTTTCTTT.

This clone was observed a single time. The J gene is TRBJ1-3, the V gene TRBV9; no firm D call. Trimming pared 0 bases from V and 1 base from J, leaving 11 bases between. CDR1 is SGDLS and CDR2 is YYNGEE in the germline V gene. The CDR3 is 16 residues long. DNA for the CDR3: TGTGCCAGCAGCGTAGCGCACGGAGGATCTGGAAACACCATATATTTT. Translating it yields CASSVAHGGSGNTIYF.

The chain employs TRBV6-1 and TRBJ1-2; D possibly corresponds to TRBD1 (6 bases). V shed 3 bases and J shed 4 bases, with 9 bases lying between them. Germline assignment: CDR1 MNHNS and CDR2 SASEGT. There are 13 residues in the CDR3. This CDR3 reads CASSDRGFYGYTF. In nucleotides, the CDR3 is TGTGCCAGCAGTGACAGGGGCTTCTATGGCTACACCTTC.

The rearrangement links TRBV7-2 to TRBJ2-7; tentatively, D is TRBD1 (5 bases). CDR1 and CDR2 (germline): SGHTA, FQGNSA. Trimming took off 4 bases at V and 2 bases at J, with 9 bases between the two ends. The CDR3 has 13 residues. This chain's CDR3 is CASSSTATYEQYF. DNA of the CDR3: TGTGCCAGCAGCTCGACAGCTACCTACGAGCAGTACTTC.

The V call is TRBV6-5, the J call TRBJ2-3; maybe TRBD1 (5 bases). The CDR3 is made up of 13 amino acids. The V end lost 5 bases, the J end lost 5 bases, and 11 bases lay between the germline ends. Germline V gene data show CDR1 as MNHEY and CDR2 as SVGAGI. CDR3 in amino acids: CASSRAGQDTQYF. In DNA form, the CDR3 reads TGTGCCAGCAGTAGGGCAGGGCAAGATACGCAGTATTTT.

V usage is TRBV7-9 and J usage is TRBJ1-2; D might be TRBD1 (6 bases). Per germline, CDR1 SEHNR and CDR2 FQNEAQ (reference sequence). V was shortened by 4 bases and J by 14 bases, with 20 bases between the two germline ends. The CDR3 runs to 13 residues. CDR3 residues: CASSYTPGHPRTF. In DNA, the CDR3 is TGTGCCAGCAGCTACACACCGGGACACCCTAGGACCTTC.

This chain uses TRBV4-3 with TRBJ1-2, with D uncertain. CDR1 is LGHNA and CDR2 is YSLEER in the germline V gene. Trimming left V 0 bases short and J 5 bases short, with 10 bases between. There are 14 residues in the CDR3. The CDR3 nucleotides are TGCGCCAGCAGCCAAGATATGGGCCCGTATGGCTACACCTTC. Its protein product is CASSQDMGPYGYTF.

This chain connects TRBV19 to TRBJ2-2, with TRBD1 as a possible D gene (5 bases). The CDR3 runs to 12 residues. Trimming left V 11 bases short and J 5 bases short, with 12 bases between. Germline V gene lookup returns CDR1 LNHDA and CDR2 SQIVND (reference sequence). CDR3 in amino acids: CAGANLTGELFF. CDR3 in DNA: TGTGCCGGGGCAAATTTGACCGGGGAGCTGTTTTTT.

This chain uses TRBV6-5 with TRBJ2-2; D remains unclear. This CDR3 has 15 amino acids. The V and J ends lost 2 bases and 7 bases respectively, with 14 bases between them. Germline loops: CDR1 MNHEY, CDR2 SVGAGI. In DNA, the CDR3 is TGTGCCAGCAGTTACGTTCTAGACCCCGGCGGGGAGCTGTTTTTT. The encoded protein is CASSYVLDPGGELFF.

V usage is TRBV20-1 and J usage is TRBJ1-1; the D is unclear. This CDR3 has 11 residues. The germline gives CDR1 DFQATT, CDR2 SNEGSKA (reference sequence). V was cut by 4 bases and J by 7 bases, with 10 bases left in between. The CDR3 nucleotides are TGCAGTGCTACAGGCCTGGTTGAAGCTTTCTTT. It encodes CSATGLVEAFF.

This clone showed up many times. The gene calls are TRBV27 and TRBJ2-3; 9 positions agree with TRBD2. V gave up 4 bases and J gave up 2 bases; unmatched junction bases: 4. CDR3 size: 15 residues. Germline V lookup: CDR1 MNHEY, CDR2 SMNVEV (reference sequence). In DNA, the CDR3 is TGTGCCAGCAGTTGGCGGGAGGGCCACACAGATACGCAGTATTTT. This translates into CASSWREGHTDTQYF.

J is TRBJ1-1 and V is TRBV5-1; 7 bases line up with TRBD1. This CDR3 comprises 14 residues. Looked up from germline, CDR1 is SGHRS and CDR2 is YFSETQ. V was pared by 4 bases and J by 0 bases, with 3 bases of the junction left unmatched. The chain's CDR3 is CASSGTVLNTEAFF. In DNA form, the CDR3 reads TGCGCCAGCAGCGGGACAGTTCTGAACACTGAAGCTTTCTTT.

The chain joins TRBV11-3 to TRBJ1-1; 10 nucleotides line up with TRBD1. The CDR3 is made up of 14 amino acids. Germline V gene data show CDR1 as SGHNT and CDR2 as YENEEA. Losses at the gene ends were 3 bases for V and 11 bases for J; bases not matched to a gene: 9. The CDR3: CASSLSGTGVMAFF. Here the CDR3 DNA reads TGTGCCAGCAGCTTGTCCGGGACAGGGGTAATGGCTTTCTTT.

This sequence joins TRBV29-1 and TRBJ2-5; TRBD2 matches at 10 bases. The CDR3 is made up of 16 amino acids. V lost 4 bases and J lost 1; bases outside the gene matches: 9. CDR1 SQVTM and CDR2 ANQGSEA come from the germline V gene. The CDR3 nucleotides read TGCAGCGTTGGACTAGCGGGTTGGGACCCCCAAGAGACCCAGTACTTC. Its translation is CSVGLAGWDPQETQYF.

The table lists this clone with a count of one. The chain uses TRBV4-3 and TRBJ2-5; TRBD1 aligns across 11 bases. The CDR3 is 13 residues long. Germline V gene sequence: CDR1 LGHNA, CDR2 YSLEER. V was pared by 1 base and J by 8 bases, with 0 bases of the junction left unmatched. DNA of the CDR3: TGCGCCAGCAGCCAAGGGACAGGGGGCACCCAGTACTTC. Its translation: CASSQGTGGTQYF.

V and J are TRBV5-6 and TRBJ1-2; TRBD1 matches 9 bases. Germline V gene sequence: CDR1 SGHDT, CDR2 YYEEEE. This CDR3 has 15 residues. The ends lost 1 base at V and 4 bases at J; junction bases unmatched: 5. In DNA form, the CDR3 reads TGTGCCAGCAGCTTGTATACAGGGGGCTTCTATGGCTACACCTTC. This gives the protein CASSLYTGGFYGYTF.

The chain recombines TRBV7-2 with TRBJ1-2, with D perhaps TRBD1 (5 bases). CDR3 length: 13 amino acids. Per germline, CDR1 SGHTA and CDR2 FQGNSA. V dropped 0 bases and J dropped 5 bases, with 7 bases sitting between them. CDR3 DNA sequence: TGTGCCAGCAGCTTAGCGACAGAGTATGGCTACACCTTC. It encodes CASSLATEYGYTF.

The CDR3 nucleotides are TGTGCCAGCACTGCAGATGCGAACACCGGGGAGCTGTTTTTT. Amino acid sequence: CASTADANTGELFF. This chain connects TRBV6-5 to TRBJ2-2, with D unresolved. V was cut by 7 bases and J by 0 bases, with 9 bases left in between. This CDR3 is 14 amino acids long. From germline, CDR1 is MNHEY and CDR2 SVGAGI.

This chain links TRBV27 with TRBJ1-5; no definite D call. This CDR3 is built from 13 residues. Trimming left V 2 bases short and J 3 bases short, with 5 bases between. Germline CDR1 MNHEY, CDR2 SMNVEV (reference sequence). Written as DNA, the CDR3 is TGTGCCAGCAGTTTAGTAGCCAATCAGCCCCAGCATTTT. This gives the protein CASSLVANQPQHF.

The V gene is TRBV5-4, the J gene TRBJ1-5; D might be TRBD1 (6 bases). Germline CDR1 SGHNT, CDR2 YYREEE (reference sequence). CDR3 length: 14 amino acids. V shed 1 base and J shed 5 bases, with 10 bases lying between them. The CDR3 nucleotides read TGTGCCAGCAGCTTGAAAGGGGGAGATCAGCCCCAGCATTTT. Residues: CASSLKGGDQPQHF.

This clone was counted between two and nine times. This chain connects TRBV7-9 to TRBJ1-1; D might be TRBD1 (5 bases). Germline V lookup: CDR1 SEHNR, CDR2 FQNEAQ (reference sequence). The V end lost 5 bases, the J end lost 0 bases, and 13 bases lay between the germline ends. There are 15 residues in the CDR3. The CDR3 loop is CASSPRGTLNTEAFF. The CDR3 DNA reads TGTGCCAGCAGCCCTCGAGGGACTTTGAACACTGAAGCTTTCTTT.

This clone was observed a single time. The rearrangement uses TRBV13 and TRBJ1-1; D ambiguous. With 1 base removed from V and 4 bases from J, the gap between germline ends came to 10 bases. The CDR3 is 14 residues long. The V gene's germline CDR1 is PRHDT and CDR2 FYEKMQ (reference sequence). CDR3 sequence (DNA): TGTGCCAGCAGCTTAGTCACAGAAGGCACTGAAGCTTTCTTT. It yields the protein CASSLVTEGTEAFF.